This T cell receptor beta chain was sequenced during a study of T cell responses to AZD1222 COVID-19 vaccine. Study summary: Second doses were pooled across both intervals (about 4 or about 12 weeks). Regarding the study as a whole: Spike-wide vaccine-associated CD4 TCRs dominated at 160-218 and 743-854. Spike-specific TCRs gained breadth and depth after people received two AZD1222 doses.

Sequenced by immunoSEQ multiplex PCR; TCRdb stores in-frame clones only, minus some. The sample contains about 56,000 clones, roughly 85% of which appear only once. The CDR3 has 12 amino acids. V dropped 7 bases and J dropped 0 bases, with 6 bases sitting between them. The germline gives CDR1 LNHDA, CDR2 SQIVND (reference sequence). This clone was observed a handful of times. Antigen: not known. This sequence joins TRBV19 and TRBJ1-2; the D is unclear. The specimen was peripheral blood, collected on day 0 of AZD1222 vaccination. The sequence was obtained from an adult in good health. For the CDR3, the DNA is TGTGCCAGTACCACAACTAACTATGGCTACACCTTC. Its translation: CASTTTNYGYTF.